One and the same sample provided the 32 T cell receptor beta chains below, sequenced in a study of shared T cell receptors in the human thymus. Sequenced by immunoSEQ multiplex PCR; TCRdb stores in-frame clones only, minus some. The sample includes 500,000 to 750,000 clones, around nine tenths of them seen just once. This sample was shared with a second study, whose subject was human thymus T cells.

The specimen was thymocytes. Every receptor here comes from a boy under three years old with a congenital heart defect.

V gene TRBV5-6 combines with J gene TRBJ2-1; D uncertain. The germline V gene has CDR1 SGHDT and CDR2 YYEEEE. There are 15 residues in the CDR3. The V end was cut by 1 base, the J end by 0 bases, with 8 bases between. CDR3 nucleotides: TGTGCCAGCAGCTTGAACGCAGACTCCTACAATGAGCAGTTCTTC. This gives the protein CASSLNADSYNEQFF.

Only a few counts were recorded for this clone. This chain uses TRBV6-6 with TRBJ1-1, with D perhaps matching TRBD1 (5 bases). The CDR3 is 12 residues long. Germline CDR1 reads MNHNY; CDR2 reads SVGAGI (reference sequence). V was clipped by 10 bases and J by 3 bases, with 12 bases between them. In nucleotides, the CDR3 is TGTGCCACTATTTCGGGGGACACTGAAGCTTTCTTT. Translation: CATISGDTEAFF.

The chain uses TRBV7-3 and TRBJ2-3; 13 nucleotides align to TRBD2. The CDR3 runs to 18 residues. Unmatched junction bases numbered 4, after V lost 0 bases and J lost 1 base. The germline gives CDR1 SGHTA, CDR2 FQGTGA. For the CDR3, the DNA is TGTGCCAGCAGCTTAACTAACGGACTAGCGGGAGGCACAGATACGCAGTATTTT. Its translation: CASSLTNGLAGGTDTQYF.

CDR3 nucleotide sequence: TGTGCCAGCTCACCACTGGATAGCAGGGTGGCTGGGGCCAACGTCCTGACTTTC. Translation: CASSPLDSRVAGANVLTF. The gene calls are TRBV18 and TRBJ2-6; the D gene is possibly TRBD1 (5 bases). Looked up from germline, CDR1 is KGHSH and CDR2 is LQKENI. The CDR3 runs 18 residues. V lost 1 base, J lost 2 bases, and 15 bases lay in between.

The rearrangement uses TRBV11-2 and TRBJ2-7, with 8 bases that match TRBD2. V trimming: 5 bases; J trimming: 0 bases; junction bases outside the gene matches: 9. This CDR3 has 16 amino acids. Germline V gene sequence: CDR1 SGHAT, CDR2 FQNNGV. CDR3 coding DNA: TGTGCCAGCAGCCCCTCCAGCGGGAGAAGCTCCTACGAGCAGTACTTC. It codes for CASSPSSGRSSYEQYF. Variable domain in full (rest from reference TRBV11-2 and TRBJ2-7): EAGVAQSPRYKIIEKRQSVAFWCNPISGHATLYWYQQILGQGPKLLIQFQNNGVVDDSQLPKDRFSAERLKGVDSTLKIQPAKLEDSAVYLCASSPSSGRSSYEQYFGPGTRLTVT.

The chain has TRBV4-1 and TRBJ2-7; 8 nucleotides line up with TRBD2. CDR3 length: 13 amino acids. J gave up 5 bases and V 1 base, and 1 base lay outside the gene matches. Germline CDR1 reads MGHRA; CDR2 reads YSYEKL. CDR3 sequence reads: CASSQVGRDEQYF. The CDR3 DNA follows: TGCGCCAGCAGCCAAGTCGGGAGGGACGAGCAGTACTTC.

This clone appeared a single time. The rearrangement uses TRBV27 and TRBJ2-3; TRBD2 aligns across 10 bases. With V trimmed by 4 bases and J by 4 bases, 8 bases remained unmatched. The length of the CDR3 is 16 residues. The germline V gene has CDR1 MNHEY and CDR2 SMNVEV (reference sequence). In DNA, the CDR3 is TGTGCCAGCAGTTCCGTACCCAGCGGGAGGGCAGATACGCAGTATTTT. Translating it yields CASSSVPSGRADTQYF.

The rearrangement uses TRBV4-3 and TRBJ2-3; 11 bases are a match to TRBD2. Looked up from germline, CDR1 is LGHNA and CDR2 is YSLEER. V shed 3 bases, J shed 4 bases, and the junction held 9 bases outside the gene matches. The CDR3 contains 17 residues. This chain's CDR3 is CASSQGPSGRTPDTQYF. CDR3 DNA sequence: TGCGCCAGCAGCCAGGGCCCTAGCGGGAGGACTCCAGATACGCAGTATTTT.

The chain links TRBV5-5 to TRBJ2-5; 7 bases are shared with TRBD2. The germline V gene has CDR1 SGHKS and CDR2 YYEKEE (reference sequence). The trim removed 5 bases at V and 2 bases at J, leaving 9 bases unmatched. The CDR3 loop spans 15 amino acids. The CDR3 DNA reads TGTGCCAGCAGGGGCGGGGGTTTTGGACAAGAGACCCAGTACTTC. This sequence encodes CASRGGGFGQETQYF. Based on the CDR3 plus reference TRBV5-5 and TRBJ2-5, the full variable domain is DAGVTQSPTHLIKTRGQQVTLRCSPISGHKSVSWYQQVLGQGPQFIFQYYEKEERGRGNFPDRFSARQFPNYSSELNVNALLLGDSALYLCASRGGGFGQETQYFGPGTRLLVL.

This clone has a handful of counts. The V gene is TRBV23-1, the J gene TRBJ1-1; D gene ambiguous. TRBV23-1 is filed as an ORF, its function uncertain. This CDR3 region has 15 residues. V was trimmed by 8 bases and J by 2 bases, leaving 18 bases between them. The CDR3 here is CASPGVVPKNTEAFF. The CDR3 nucleotides are TGCGCCAGCCCCGGGGTTGTGCCAAAAAACACTGAAGCTTTCTTT.

J is TRBJ1-5 and V is TRBV5-1, with 7 positions matching TRBD1. V dropped 4 bases and J dropped 0; count of bases not matched to a gene: 4. This CDR3 has 15 residues. Germline CDR1 reads SGHRS; CDR2 reads YFSETQ. This chain's CDR3 is CASSPGQYSNQPQHF. The CDR3 DNA sequence: TGCGCCAGCAGCCCGGGACAGTATAGCAATCAGCCCCAGCATTTT.

This clone was observed once. CDR3 DNA sequence: TGTGCCATCAGTGAGTCTATTCCTTGGAGCTCTGGAAACACCATATATTTT. Protein product: CAISESIPWSSGNTIYF. This chain uses TRBV10-3 with TRBJ1-3, with D uncertain. Trimming removed 0 bases from V and 0 bases from J, with 12 bases in between. Germline V CDR1 and CDR2: ENHRY, SYGVKD. This CDR3 spans 17 amino acids.

The chain is built from TRBV4-1 and TRBJ2-7, with 8 bases that match TRBD1. Germline V gives CDR1 MGHRA, CDR2 YSYEKL. The junction had 9 bases not matched to a gene; V was cut back by 3 bases and J by 5 bases. CDR3 length: 15 amino acids. In DNA form, the CDR3 reads TGCGCCAGCAGCCAGGAGCGGACAGGGCTCGACGAGCAGTACTTC. Its protein is CASSQERTGLDEQYF.

V gene TRBV27 combines with J gene TRBJ2-3; TRBD2 is a possible D gene (6 bases). V lost 3 bases and J lost 6, with 13 bases in between. This CDR3 has 14 amino acids. CDR1 is MNHEY and CDR2 is SMNVEV in the germline V gene (reference sequence). The CDR3 DNA reads as TGTGCCAGCAGTTTTATAGCGGCAATCGATACGCAGTATTTT. Translating gives CASSFIAAIDTQYF.

This clone was seen a single time. V and J are TRBV15 and TRBJ2-7; 7 bases map to TRBD2. The V segment lost 0 bases and the J segment 7 bases; nucleotides outside the gene matches: 9. The germline CDR1 and CDR2 sequences are LNHNV and YYDKDF (reference sequence). The CDR3 totals 15 residues. The CDR3 protein is CATSRDMGRGGEQYF. CDR3 DNA sequence: TGTGCCACCAGCAGAGATATGGGGAGGGGTGGGGAGCAGTACTTC.

This clone was observed a single time. The chain uses TRBV7-2 and TRBJ2-7, with TRBD2 matching 12 bases. Trimming took 5 bases from V and 5 from J; bases not matched to a gene: 10. CDR1 and CDR2 from the germline V gene are SGHTA and FQGNSA. The CDR3 extends over 16 amino acids. Written as DNA, the CDR3 is TGTGCCAGCAGCCCAGGGGGCTCTAGCGGGAGGGACGAGCAGTACTTC. It translates to CASSPGGSSGRDEQYF.

V is TRBV4-1 and J is TRBJ1-6; the D is unclear. With 0 bases removed from V and 4 bases from J, the gap between germline ends came to 10 bases. Germline V CDR1 and CDR2: MGHRA, YSYEKL. The CDR3 contains 16 residues. CDR3 bases: TGCGCCAGCAGCCAAGAGAGAGGGATGTATAATTCACCCCTCCACTTT. This sequence encodes CASSQERGMYNSPLHF.

V and J are TRBV6-6 and TRBJ2-7, with D possibly matching TRBD2 (6 bases). V gave up 4 bases and J gave up 5 bases, with 18 bases separating them. The CDR3 has 15 residues. From germline, CDR1 is MNHNY and CDR2 SVGAGI (reference sequence). CDR3 nucleotide sequence: TGTGCCAGCAGTTCCTTAGGCGGGACCGAGAACGAGCAGTACTTC. Residues: CASSSLGGTENEQYF.

This clone was detected a few times. The genes are TRBV5-6 and TRBJ1-4, with 9 nucleotides matching TRBD1. The CDR3 is 16 residues long. In germline, CDR1 is SGHDT, CDR2 YYEEEE. With 0 bases clipped from V and 4 bases from J, the junction kept 4 bases outside the gene matches. The CDR3 is CASSLAMTGGNEKLFF. The CDR3 DNA reads as TGTGCCAGCAGCTTGGCAATGACAGGGGGTAATGAAAAACTGTTTTTT.

Remarks on this clone: The junction and the germline gene differ at one end; a read error may be behind it. The genes are TRBV6-1 and TRBJ2-7; D may be TRBD1 (7 bases). The CDR3 sequence is 11 residues long. In germline, CDR1 is MNHNS, CDR2 SASEGT. The CDR3 sequence is CASSAGDSENF. In nucleotides, the CDR3 is TGTGCCAGCAGTGCGGGGGACAGCGAGAACTTC.

This chain joins TRBV19 and TRBJ2-3, with D possibly TRBD1 on 6 matching bases. The V gene lost 5 bases and the J gene lost 5 bases, with 17 bases spanning the gap. There are 15 residues in the CDR3. Germline V gives CDR1 LNHDA, CDR2 SQIVND (reference sequence). CDR3 sequence reads: CASSDNSGTIDTQYF. CDR3 sequence (DNA): TGTGCCAGTAGTGACAACTCCGGGACAATAGATACGCAGTATTTT.

This clone has only one observation. The chain uses TRBV27 and TRBJ1-5; 8 bases are a match to TRBD1. Losses at the gene ends were 6 bases for V and 4 bases for J; bases not matched to a gene: 17. This CDR3 spans 18 amino acids. In germline, CDR1 is MNHEY, CDR2 SMNVEV (reference sequence). The CDR3 region has the DNA TGTGCCAGCAGACAAGCCCCGGACAGGGCCCAGGGGAATCAGCCCCAGCATTTT. This codes for CASRQAPDRAQGNQPQHF.

This chain joins TRBV7-9 and TRBJ2-7, with D hard to call. Trimming shortened V by 4 bases and J by 0 bases, and 7 bases separated the two germline ends. The CDR3 has 13 residues. Germline V CDR1 and CDR2: SEHNR, FQNEAQ (reference sequence). The DNA for the CDR3 is TGTGCCAGCAGCTCACGGGTCTCCTACGAGCAGTACTTC. Encoded protein: CASSSRVSYEQYF.

The genes are TRBV5-1 and TRBJ2-5; 10 bases match TRBD2. The CDR3 has 15 amino acids. With 5 bases clipped from V and 4 bases from J, the junction kept 8 bases outside the gene matches. The germline CDR1 and CDR2 sequences are SGHRS and YFSETQ. CDR3 in DNA: TGCGCCAGCAGTTTCAGCGGGAGGGCCCGAGAGACCCAGTACTTC. It is translated as CASSFSGRARETQYF.

The V gene is TRBV27, the J gene TRBJ2-5, with 10 bases lining up with TRBD2. This CDR3 has 16 amino acids. Trimming took 0 bases from V and 6 from J; bases not matched to a gene: 7. Germline CDR1 is MNHEY and CDR2 is SMNVEV (reference sequence). The CDR3 reads CASSLSASGRGKTQYF. In nucleotides, the CDR3 is TGTGCCAGCAGTTTATCGGCTAGCGGGAGAGGGAAGACCCAGTACTTC.

This chain connects TRBV14 to TRBJ2-7; TRBD2 matches 9 bases. Germline V gene sequence: CDR1 SGHDN, CDR2 FVKESK. The CDR3 totals 17 residues. V shed 1 base and J 3 bases; nucleotides not matched to a gene: 10. The CDR3, as DNA: TGTGCCAGCAGCCAAGTGTATCGGCTAGCGGGGTTCTACGAGCAGTACTTC. This encodes CASSQVYRLAGFYEQYF. The variable domain in full, with the rest retrieved from reference TRBV14 and TRBJ2-7, is EAGVTQFPSHSVIEKGQTVTLRCDPISGHDNLYWYRRVMGKEIKFLLHFVKESKQDESGMPNNRFLAERTGGTYSTLKVQPAELEDSGVYFCASSQVYRLAGFYEQYFGPGTRLTVT.

The chain carries TRBV9 and TRBJ2-1, with TRBD2 matching over 11 bases. This CDR3 spans 17 amino acids. J was trimmed by 2 bases and V by 3 bases; bases with no gene match: 7. The germline V gene encodes CDR1 SGDLS and CDR2 YYNGEE. CDR3: CASSALSGRAAYNEQFF. CDR3 DNA sequence: TGTGCCAGCAGCGCCCTTAGCGGGAGGGCCGCCTACAATGAGCAGTTCTTC.

The rearrangement uses TRBV6-5 and TRBJ1-2; 9 bases map to TRBD1. CDR3 length: 15 amino acids. CDR1 is MNHEY and CDR2 is SVGAGI in the germline V gene. J lost 7 bases, V lost 2 bases, and 8 bases had no gene match. The CDR3 loop is CASSYRTGEVAGYTF. The CDR3 nucleotides are TGTGCCAGCAGTTACCGGACAGGGGAAGTTGCTGGCTACACCTTC.

V and J are TRBV27 and TRBJ2-7; no clear D. The germline gives CDR1 MNHEY, CDR2 SMNVEV (reference sequence). V was clipped by 6 bases and J by 4 bases, with 16 bases between them. This CDR3 region has 14 residues. CDR3 sequence (DNA): TGTGCCAGCAGACCCGGTAGGCAGACATACGAGCAGTACTTC. It specifies CASRPGRQTYEQYF.

DNA for the CDR3: TGTGCCAGCAGCCTTAGCACAGATACGCAGTATTTT. Translating it yields CASSLSTDTQYF. This rearrangement joins TRBV5-4 to TRBJ2-3, with unresolved D. Germline V CDR1 and CDR2: SGHNT, YYREEE (reference sequence). Between the trimmed V and J ends, which lost 4 bases and 0 bases, there was a span of 3 bases. This CDR3 spans 12 amino acids.

This sequence joins TRBV5-6 and TRBJ2-7, with D perhaps matching TRBD2 (6 bases). V gave up 3 bases and J gave up 6 bases, with 28 bases separating them. CDR3 size: 18 residues. Germline V gene data show CDR1 as SGHDT and CDR2 as YYEEEE. The CDR3 DNA reads TGTGCCAGCAGCTGGTTAGGCCCTTCTGGGGACTCCAGACCCGAGCAGTACTTC. Its translation is CASSWLGPSGDSRPEQYF. Full variable domain (remainder filled in from reference TRBV5-6 and TRBJ2-7): DAGVTQSPTHLIKTRGQQVTLRCSPKSGHDTVSWYQQALGQGPQFIFQYYEEEERQRGNFPDRFSGHQFPNYSSELNVNALLLGDSALYLCASSWLGPSGDSRPEQYFGPGTRLTVT.

The rearrangement joins TRBV4-1 to TRBJ2-5; D is perhaps TRBD2 (6 bases). V lost 0 bases to trimming and J lost 2 bases, with 13 bases between them. From germline, CDR1 is MGHRA and CDR2 YSYEKL. This CDR3 is built from 16 residues. CDR3 sequence: CASSQDWSSAQETQYF. The CDR3 DNA reads as TGCGCCAGCAGCCAAGATTGGTCTAGCGCTCAAGAGACCCAGTACTTC.